This TCR beta chain stems from a study of human versus mouse CDR3 diversity and MHC coevolution. Overall study findings and caveats: Among all groups, most of the three human donors showed least clonal inequality.

Naive CD4 T cells were sorted as CD45RO-negative, CD62L-positive. With respect to this clone: Antigen specificity is unknown.

Assay: immunoSEQ multiplex PCR; the TCRdb copy retains only in-frame clones and omits some. The top ten hold around 0.15% of the sample, which has around 74,000 clones, 80% to 95% seen once. CDR1 is KGHSH and CDR2 is LQKENI in the germline V gene. V trimming: 0 bases; J trimming: 3 bases; junction bases outside the gene matches: 5. This CDR3 region has 15 residues. This TCR came from a person aged 30-70 years in good health. The specimen sequenced was naive CD4+ T cells from blood. Described subset: CD45RO-negative CD62L-positive naive CD4 T cells. This chain links TRBV18 with TRBJ2-7; 7 bases fit TRBD2. The CDR3 DNA follows: TGTGCCAGCTCACCACCGGGACTACAACTCTACGAGCAGTACTTC. Amino acid sequence: CASSPPGLQLYEQYF.